A single sample is the source of the 20 T cell receptor beta chains below, sequenced in a study of CD8 T cells in ankylosing spondylitis (dated by TCRdb to about 2017). Paper-wide results and their limitations: A TCR beta motif made up of several highly homologous amino acid variants appeared to be characteristic of blood from ankylosing spondylitis patients.

Their cognate antigens are unknown. Receptor amplification or capture employed 5' RACE. These reads were obtained on an Illumina HiSeq 2500. The public reads were quality trimmed at Q25 with fastp and then assembled into clones with MiXCR by TCRdb, keeping productive beta chains. Rows are combined by CDR3 protein, so each entry shows the most common genes and DNA. A total of about 420,000 distinct CDR3 sequences appear in this sample, more than 20% of them only once. The top ten constitute 16% of the sample. Sequenced input: blood, either unsorted or a sorted T cell fraction (not recorded which). These receptors were collected from a male donor with ankylosing spondylitis.

As DNA, the CDR3 is TGTGCCAGCAGTTACCCCGGACGGTTTGGGGAGCAGTACTTC. It encodes CASSYPGRFGEQYF. This rearrangement joins TRBV6-5 to TRBJ2-7; D unresolved. V dropped 2 bases and J dropped 7 bases, with 15 bases sitting between them. This CDR3 is 14 amino acids long. From germline, CDR1 is MNHEY and CDR2 SVGAGI.

This clonotype has just a few counts. V usage is TRBV18 and J usage is TRBJ2-3; 9 nucleotides align to TRBD1. The CDR3 runs 14 residues. With 8 bases clipped from V and 4 bases from J, the junction kept 7 bases outside the gene matches. From germline, CDR1 is KGHSH and CDR2 LQKENI. The CDR3 bases are TGTGCCAGCGCGAGGGACAGGGACCCAGATACGCAGTATTTT. Its translation: CASARDRDPDTQYF.

The CDR3 loop is CASSVSGGLSYGYTF. The CDR3 bases are TGTGCCAGCAGCGTAAGCGGGGGGCTTAGCTATGGCTACACCTTC. J is TRBJ1-2 and V is TRBV9; D may be TRBD1 (6 bases). This CDR3 region has 15 residues. Germline CDR1 is SGDLS and CDR2 is YYNGEE. Trimming took 1 base from V and 4 from J, leaving 14 bases between them.

The CDR3 sequence is CASSLVRRPEAAGELFF. The CDR3 DNA reads TGCGCCAGCAGCTTGGTCAGGCGACCCGAAGCGGCCGGGGAGCTGTTTTTT. This chain joins TRBV5-1 and TRBJ2-2; a possible D gene is TRBD2 (5 bases). Germline CDR1 is SGHRS and CDR2 is YFSETQ. The CDR3 consists of 17 residues. V lost 0 bases to trimming and J lost 6 bases, with 18 bases between them.

This clonotype was picked up a small number of times. The chain carries TRBV12-5 and TRBJ1-1, with a possible D match to TRBD1 (6 bases). The CDR3 is made up of 15 amino acids. The V end lost 6 bases, the J end lost 6 bases, and 20 bases lay between the germline ends. The V gene's germline CDR1 is LGHNT and CDR2 FRNRAP. The CDR3: CASGPPGTPTSEAFF. For the CDR3, the DNA is TGTGCTAGTGGCCCACCCGGGACACCAACCTCTGAAGCTTTCTTT.

The chain carries TRBV7-9 and TRBJ2-5; weak D call: TRBD1 (6 bases). Germline CDR1 is SEHNR and CDR2 is FQNEAQ (reference sequence). The V end was cut by 6 bases, the J end by 6 bases, with 20 bases between. The CDR3 is 15 residues long. The DNA for the CDR3 is TGTGCCAGCAGTTTCGAGCCTCAGGGGAGACAGACCCAGTACTTC. Its translation is CASSFEPQGRQTQYF.

V and J are TRBV7-2 and TRBJ2-1; 8 bases match TRBD1. This CDR3 comprises 16 residues. V gave up 3 bases and J gave up 7 bases; unmatched junction bases: 11. The germline V gene has CDR1 SGHTA and CDR2 FQGNSA. The CDR3 loop is CASSFRQGRDGNEQFF. The DNA for the CDR3 is TGTGCCAGCAGCTTCAGACAGGGGCGGGATGGGAATGAGCAGTTCTTC.

This clonotype has a handful of counts. The rearrangement links TRBV4-2 to TRBJ2-7; a weak D match, TRBD2 (6 bases). Germline V gene data show CDR1 as LGHNA and CDR2 as YNFKEQ. This CDR3 region has 16 residues. V gave up 1 base and J gave up 1 base, with 14 bases separating them. The CDR3 DNA sequence: TGTGCCAGCAGCCAAGTGGTAAGCGGGCAGTCCTACGAGCAGTACTTC. The encoded protein is CASSQVVSGQSYEQYF.

The V and J genes are TRBV6-5 and TRBJ2-7; 14 nucleotides line up with TRBD2. Trimming removed 0 bases from V and 3 bases from J; junction bases left unmatched: 1. The CDR3 covers 16 residues. Germline assignment: CDR1 MNHEY and CDR2 SVGAGI. The CDR3 spells CASSYSGTSGSYEQYF. The CDR3 bases are TGTGCCAGCAGTTACTCCGGGACTAGCGGGAGCTACGAGCAGTACTTC.

This clonotype occurred a few times. The junction and the germline gene differ at one end; a read error may be behind it. The genes are TRBV27 and TRBJ1-3; D gene ambiguous. CDR1 and CDR2 (germline): MNHEY, SMNVEV (reference sequence). The CDR3 spans 14 residues. The CDR3 bases are TGTGCCAGCAGTATATCCCCGACTGGAAACACCATATATTTT. This encodes CASSISPTGNTIYF.

This clonotype was counted ten times or more. J is TRBJ2-1 and V is TRBV7-9; D is perhaps TRBD1 (5 bases). V lost 2 bases and J lost 6, with 17 bases in between. The CDR3 loop spans 16 amino acids. Germline values: CDR1 SEHNR, CDR2 FQNEAQ (reference sequence). CDR3 sequence reads: CASSLRQTNSLNEQFF. CDR3 DNA sequence: TGTGCCAGCAGCTTAAGACAGACAAACAGTCTCAATGAGCAGTTCTTC. Drawing the rest from reference TRBV7-9 and TRBJ2-1, the complete variable domain is DTGVSQNPRHKITKRGQNVTFRCDPISEHNRLYWYRQTLGQGPEFLTYFQNEAQLEKSRLLSDRFSAERPKGSFSTLEIQRTEQGDSAMYLCASSLRQTNSLNEQFFGPGTRLTVL.

The chain joins TRBV18 to TRBJ2-1, with 7 bases aligning to TRBD1. Trimming removed 3 bases from V and 11 bases from J; junction bases left unmatched: 4. CDR1 is KGHSH and CDR2 is LQKENI in the germline V gene. The CDR3 is 12 residues long. CDR3 in amino acids: CASSPFRGKQFF. DNA of the CDR3: TGTGCCAGCTCACCTTTCAGGGGGAAGCAGTTCTTC.

This clonotype was observed a few times. The rearrangement uses TRBV4-2 and TRBJ2-1; TRBD2 matches at 10 bases. Trimming took 2 bases from V and 6 from J; bases not matched to a gene: 4. CDR3 length equals 15 residues. Germline V gives CDR1 LGHNA, CDR2 YNFKEQ. The CDR3 sequence is CASSQLAGVFNEQFF. The CDR3 coding sequence is TGTGCCAGCAGCCAACTAGCGGGAGTATTCAATGAGCAGTTCTTC.

This clonotype has more than one count but fewer than ten. The chain has TRBV10-3 and TRBJ1-2, with 10 positions matching TRBD1. V was clipped by 6 bases and J by 4 bases; unmatched bases: 5. Germline assignment: CDR1 ENHRY and CDR2 SYGVKD. CDR3 length: 14 amino acids. CDR3 coding DNA: TGTGCCATCAGAGGGACAGGGGATGGCTATGGCTACACCTTC. Its translation is CAIRGTGDGYGYTF.

In its sample, this clonotype was seen a few times. The chain couples TRBV20-1 to TRBJ1-1; possibly TRBD1 for D (5 bases). From germline, CDR1 is DFQATT and CDR2 SNEGSKA (reference sequence). Between the trimmed V and J ends, which lost 6 bases and 4 bases, there was a span of 12 bases. The CDR3 is 12 amino acids. CDR3 loop: CSATRGFTEAFF. The CDR3 nucleotides read TGCAGTGCGACACGGGGGTTCACTGAAGCTTTCTTT.

This clonotype showed up just a few times. The CDR3 nucleotides are TGTGCCAGCAGTCCACTAAGGGAGCAGTTCTTC. It is translated as CASSPLREQFF. This sequence joins TRBV12-3 or TRBV12-4 and TRBJ2-1; no definite D call. Trimming took 5 bases from V and 10 from J, leaving 9 bases between them. The CDR3 totals 11 residues.

In its sample, this clonotype was seen a few times. The genes are TRBV5-1 and TRBJ2-1, with 7 bases that match TRBD2. V gave up 3 bases and J gave up 10 bases; unmatched junction bases: 7. Germline assignment: CDR1 SGHRS and CDR2 YFSETQ. The CDR3 consists of 13 residues. This chain's CDR3 is CASSSEAGEEQFF. DNA for the CDR3: TGCGCCAGCAGCTCTGAGGCGGGAGAGGAGCAGTTCTTC.

This clonotype was seen more than once but under ten times. The chain is built from TRBV7-2 and TRBJ2-5; D might be TRBD2 (5 bases). There are 13 residues in the CDR3. Germline values: CDR1 SGHTA, CDR2 FQGNSA. The V end was cut by 0 bases, the J end by 7 bases, with 9 bases between. CDR3: CASSLAGEVTQYF. In DNA form, the CDR3 reads TGTGCCAGCAGCTTAGCGGGAGAGGTGACCCAGTACTTC. Full variable domain (rest looked up from reference TRBV7-2 and TRBJ2-5): GAGVSQSPSNKVTEKGKDVELRCDPISGHTALYWYRQSLGQGLEFLIYFQGNSAPDKSGLPSDRFSAERTGGSVSTLTIQRTQQEDSAVYLCASSLAGEVTQYFGPGTRLLVL.

V and J are TRBV2 and TRBJ1-1; D not resolved. Trimming removed 8 bases at V and 1 base at J, with 8 bases between. Germline CDR1 SNHLY, CDR2 FYNNEI. This CDR3 contains 12 residues. The CDR3 nucleotides are TGTGCCAGCTATGAGGCGAACACTGAAGCTTTCTTT. Its protein is CASYEANTEAFF.

CDR3 in DNA: TGCGCCAGCAGCTTGGAACTTTTTCAAGAGACCCAGTACTTC. Encoded protein: CASSLELFQETQYF. The chain employs TRBV5-1 and TRBJ2-5; no definite D call. The germline gives CDR1 SGHRS, CDR2 YFSETQ. The V and J ends lost 0 bases and 2 bases respectively, with 8 bases between them. The CDR3 runs to 14 residues.